This is a list of T cell receptor beta chains from one sample in a study of blood T cell repertoires in COVID-19. The table came from immunoSEQ multiplex PCR; TCRdb's copy has only in-frame clones and leaves some out. The sample holds approximately 280,000 clones; around 88% are singletons and the top ten take about 6%. The material sequenced was PBMCs or T cells enriched from blood (not recorded which). These receptors all come from a woman aged 40 to 55 who had recovered from COVID-19. Each CDR3 is given with its conserved first and last residue. The D gene is left open where the match is weak. Expanded clones are given a class, and other clones once, few, many or no size at all.

length	V	D	size	J	CDR3	DNA
13	TRBV24-1	TRBD2	-	TRBJ2-3	CATSGGGTDTQYF	TGTGCCACCAGCGGGGGGGGCACAGATACGCAGTATTTT
13	TRBV19	-	-	TRBJ2-2	CASSIQQGEELFF	TGTGCCAGTAGTATCCAACAGGGCGAGGAGCTGTTTTTT
15	TRBV4-2	TRBD2	-	TRBJ2-5	CASSQETSAEETQYF	TGTGCCAGCAGCCAGGAAACTAGCGCCGAGGAGACCCAGTACTTC
16	TRBV7-8	-	-	TRBJ2-2	CASSQGQGSRTGELFF	TGTGCCAGCAGCCAAGGGCAGGGGTCAAGAACCGGGGAGCTGTTTTTT
14	TRBV5-1	TRBD1	-	TRBJ2-7	CASSWTGTANEQYF	TGCGCCAGCAGCTGGACAGGGACGGCGAACGAGCAGTACTTC
17	TRBV24-1	-	-	TRBJ2-2	CATSDNPGGGAGRELFF	TGTGCCACCAGTGACAACCCCGGGGGAGGAGCTGGGCGGGAGCTGTTTTTT
15	TRBV5-1	-	-	TRBJ1-6	CASSGGYGNNSPLHF	TGCGCCAGCAGCGGAGGATACGGAAATAATTCACCCCTCCACTTT
14	TRBV18	-	-	TRBJ2-7	CASSPRPEGYEQYF	TGTGCCAGCTCACCACGGCCCGAGGGCTACGAGCAGTACTTC
15	TRBV19	-	once	TRBJ1-5	CASSIEAVSNQPQHF	TGTGCCAGTAGTATAGAAGCGGTTAGCAATCAGCCCCAGCATTTT
14	TRBV28	TRBD1	-	TRBJ1-5	CASRADRGNQPQHF	TGTGCCAGCAGGGCGGACAGGGGGAATCAGCCCCAGCATTTT
15	TRBV6-5	TRBD1	once	TRBJ1-5	CASSGTGGAGQPQHF	TGTGCCAGCAGCGGGACAGGGGGCGCAGGTCAGCCCCAGCATTTT
15	TRBV9	TRBD2	-	TRBJ2-7	CASSVETSGLYEQYF	TGTGCCAGCAGCGTAGAGACTAGCGGTCTTTACGAGCAGTACTTC
15	TRBV7-2	-	-	TRBJ2-2	CASRSSRGFDGELFF	TGTGCCAGCAGATCCTCCCGGGGGTTCGACGGGGAGCTGTTTTTT
13	TRBV27	-	-	TRBJ1-5	CASSPNSNQPQHF	TGTGCCAGCAGCCCCAATAGCAATCAGCCCCAGCATTTT
15	TRBV6-4	-	-	TRBJ2-3	CASSDETSPIDTQYF	TGTGCCAGCAGTGACGAGACTAGTCCGATAGATACGCAGTATTTT
15	TRBV5-1	-	-	TRBJ1-2	CASSLVPGSRYGYTF	TGCGCCAGCAGCTTGGTTCCGGGATCGAGGTATGGCTACACCTTC
15	TRBV19	-	-	TRBJ1-5	CASSKKGQGGQPQHF	TGTGCCAGTAGCAAAAAAGGGCAGGGAGGTCAGCCCCAGCATTTT
13	TRBV24-1	-	-	TRBJ2-1	CATSDQANNEQFF	TGTGCCACCAGTGACCAAGCCAACAATGAGCAGTTCTTC
17	TRBV15	TRBD2	-	TRBJ2-7	CATSRTGTGRAAYEQYF	TGTGCCACCAGCAGGACGGGGACCGGGAGGGCCGCCTACGAGCAGTACTTC
15	TRBV19	TRBD1	-	TRBJ1-1	CASSISNRGKGEAFF	TGTGCCAGTAGTATCTCGAACAGGGGTAAGGGGGAAGCTTTCTTT
15	TRBV19	-	-	TRBJ2-3	CASSIDLRHTDTQYF	TGTGCCAGTAGTATAGATCTCAGACACACAGATACGCAGTATTTT
13	TRBV19	-	-	TRBJ2-4	CASSPPEGNIQYF	TGTGCCAGTAGCCCCCCGGAGGGGAACATTCAGTACTTC
13	TRBV7-2	TRBD2	-	TRBJ2-1	CASSSGLAGEQFF	TGTGCCAGCAGCTCGGGACTAGCAGGGGAGCAGTTCTTC
11	TRBV12-3/TRBV12-4	-	-	TRBJ2-2	CAWQGAGELFF	TGTGCCTGGCAAGGAGCCGGGGAGCTGTTTTTT